The sequence of this T cell receptor (beta chain) was determined in a study of shared clonotypes between healthy human individuals (dated by TCRdb to about 2020). In the study overall: A couple of women and a few men aged 18 to 49 years were included in the cohort. For each donor, CD4 naive and CD4 memory were each given three plates, CD8 naive was given two plates, and CD8 memory was given one plate. The study deeply sequenced blood TCR repertoires of about 5 healthy adults to estimate repertoire size and the extent of clonotype sharing between individuals. Libraries were prepared and TCR repertoires were sequenced by different laboratories using diverse techniques, in order to increase sequencing depth and limit assay-specific biases. Between about 0.9 and 8.9 billion PBMCs per donor were obtained by leukapheresis. Points the paper makes about the study in general: Even with the large sequencing depth, rarefaction of the sorted-subset datasets indicated that sequencing was incomplete. The genetic and exposure-history diversity represented was limited by the small number of donors. Pairwise subsampling led to the expectation that sequencing depth would affect the degree of clonotype sharing among donors. Naive subsets generally had larger estimated clonotype richness than memory subsets did. When a few donors were compared, the shared fraction of clonotypes was approximately 5% for naive CD4, 3.5% to 4% for naive CD8, 2.3% for memory CD4, and around 0.37% for memory CD8. Clonotypes shared by all four sorted-subset donors showed higher generation probabilities than non-shared clonotypes. Sampling was restricted to blood, and TCR repertoires in tissues likely differ from the TCR repertoires found in blood.

Healthy HIV-negative adults with no recently reported acute infections or vaccinations were included as donors. Every donor was a Caucasian adult residing in Nashville, Tennessee, USA. CD4+ T cells were enriched by magnetic negative selection, after which naive cells were positively selected on CD45RA and the negative fraction was taken as the memory subset. Blood was collected by leukapheresis, and PBMCs were isolated by Ficoll-Histopaque density gradient centrifugation and then cryopreserved in liquid nitrogen vapor phase. Purity and quantity of every magnetically sorted T cell population were checked by analytical flow cytometry. Each sorted fraction had its genomic DNA isolated and then quantified by UV absorbance on a Nanodrop 2000c. The CDR3 sequence holds 16 residues, the cysteine and phenylalanine included. The CDR3 DNA has 48 bases and is translated from base 1. Between the V and J ends, shortened by 2 bases and 1 base respectively, the junction contains 14 bases. Looking up the germline V gene yields CDR1 SGHAT and CDR2 FQNNGV.

Details on this clone: Its antigen is currently not known. Base qualities are missing; no much larger clone stands one base away.

Using the deep immunoSEQ assay, TCR CDR3 regions were amplified from genomic DNA by multiplex PCR. Extracted genomic DNA from each cell subset was spread evenly across all wells of several immunoSEQ 96-well plates, with each plate serving as a replicate. For sorted subsets, around 200 ng genomic DNA, equal to 30,000 to 35,000 T cell genomes, was loaded into each replicate PCR. Purified libraries were measured with a Qubit 3.0 fluorometer, size-checked on a Bioanalyzer 2100, and measured again with the KAPA Library Quantification kit. Every immunoSEQ 96-well plate was sequenced on a dedicated single-read 150-cycle Illumina NextSeq 550 flow cell. The study's own analysis went as follows. The immunoSEQ output contained only junctional sequences without quality scores, so filtering could not match that applied to full-length reads. Sequences were annotated with PyIR, a Python wrapper for IgBLAST v1.9, using IMGT germline references to assign V/J genes and CDR3. Reads were removed for weak V/J assignments (E-value above 1e-6), missing CDR3, stop codons, out-of-frame junctions, or ambiguous translated residues. V3J clonotypes were defined as sequences sharing the same inferred V gene, J gene, and CDR3 amino acid sequence. Percentage overlap between repertoires was calculated by dividing the number of shared unique clonotypes by the size of the smaller repertoire. RTK rarefaction, the Chao1 estimator, and Recon v2.1 estimates of unobserved clonotypes were used to assess repertoire richness. Generation probabilities for all TCRbeta clonotypes obtained by the gDNA method from several donors were computed using OLGA. TCRdb obtained this table from immuneACCESS and retained in-frame rearrangements with V and J assigned. These tables miss some clones; where compared with another copy, unresolved V genes account for less than half of the shortfall, and the remainder is unexplained. V, J and clone size were drawn from that table, and D and trimming were deduced from the DNA. The sample table lists about a million clones, about 72% of them with a count of one. The top ten clones comprise roughly 0.83% of the sample.

Recombination joined TRBV11-2 with TRBJ1-1; possibly the D gene is TRBD1, per 5 matching bases. The material sequenced was memory CD4+ T cells from PBMCs. In light of the paper, this sample's cell subset or site label describes: CD45RA-negative fraction. This sequence originates from a young man in good health. Some clones in this sample may be carry-over from other donors' samples. The CDR3 region: CASSLRAPGQNTEAFF. The sequenced DNA is TGTGCCAGCAGCTTACGGGCCCCGGGGCAGAACACTGAAGCTTTCTTT.